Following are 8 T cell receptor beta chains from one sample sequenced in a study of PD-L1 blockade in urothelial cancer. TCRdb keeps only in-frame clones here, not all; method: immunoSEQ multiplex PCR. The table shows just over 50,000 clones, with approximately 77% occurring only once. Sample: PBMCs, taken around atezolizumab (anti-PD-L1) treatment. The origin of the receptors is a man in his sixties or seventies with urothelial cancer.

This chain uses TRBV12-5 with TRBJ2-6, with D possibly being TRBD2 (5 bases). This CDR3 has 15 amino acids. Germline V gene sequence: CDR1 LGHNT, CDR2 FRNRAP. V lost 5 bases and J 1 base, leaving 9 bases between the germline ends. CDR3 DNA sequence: TGTGCTAGTGGTGAGGGTTTTTCTGGGGCCAACGTCCTGACTTTC. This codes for CASGEGFSGANVLTF.

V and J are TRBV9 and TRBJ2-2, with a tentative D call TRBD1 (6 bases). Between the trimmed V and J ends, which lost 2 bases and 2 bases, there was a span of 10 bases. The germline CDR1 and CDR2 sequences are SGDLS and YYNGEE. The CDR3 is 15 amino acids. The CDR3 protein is CASSVTGHNTGELFF. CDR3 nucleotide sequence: TGTGCCAGCAGCGTTACGGGACACAACACCGGGGAGCTGTTTTTT.

Here the CDR3 DNA reads TGTGCCAGCAGTGAAGCCCCGGGTCCAACCTACGAGCAGTACTTC. Translation gives CASSEAPGPTYEQYF. V and J are TRBV6-1 and TRBJ2-7, with D uncertain. This CDR3 contains 15 residues. With 0 bases removed from V and 2 bases from J, the gap between germline ends came to 11 bases. Looked up from germline, CDR1 is MNHNS and CDR2 is SASEGT.

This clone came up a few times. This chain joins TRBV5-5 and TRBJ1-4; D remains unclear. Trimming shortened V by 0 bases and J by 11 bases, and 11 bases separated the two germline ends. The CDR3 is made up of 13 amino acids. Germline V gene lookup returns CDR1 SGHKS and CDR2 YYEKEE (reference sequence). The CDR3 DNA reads TGTGCCAGCAGCTTGGAGGCACACAGCAAACTGTTTTTT. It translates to CASSLEAHSKLFF.

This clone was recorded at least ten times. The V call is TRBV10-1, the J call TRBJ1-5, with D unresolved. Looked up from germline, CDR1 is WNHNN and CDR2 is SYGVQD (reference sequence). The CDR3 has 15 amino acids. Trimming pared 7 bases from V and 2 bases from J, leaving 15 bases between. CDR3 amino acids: CASIGGLYGNQPQHF. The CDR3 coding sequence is TGCGCCAGCATAGGAGGGTTATATGGCAATCAGCCCCAGCATTTT.

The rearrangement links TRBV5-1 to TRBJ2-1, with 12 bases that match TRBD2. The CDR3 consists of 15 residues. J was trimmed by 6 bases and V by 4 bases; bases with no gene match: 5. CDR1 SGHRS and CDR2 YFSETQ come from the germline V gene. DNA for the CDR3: TGCGCCAGCAGCCCCTGGACTAGCGGGGCCAATGAGCAGTTCTTC. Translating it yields CASSPWTSGANEQFF.

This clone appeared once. CDR3 sequence reads: CASSMYGTGKNEQFF. For the CDR3, the DNA is TGTGCCAGTAGTATGTACGGGACAGGGAAAAATGAGCAGTTCTTC. The chain combines TRBV19 with TRBJ2-1; 9 nucleotides match TRBD1. The CDR3 runs to 15 residues. The V segment lost 3 bases and the J segment 7 bases; nucleotides outside the gene matches: 7. The germline gives CDR1 LNHDA, CDR2 SQIVND (reference sequence).

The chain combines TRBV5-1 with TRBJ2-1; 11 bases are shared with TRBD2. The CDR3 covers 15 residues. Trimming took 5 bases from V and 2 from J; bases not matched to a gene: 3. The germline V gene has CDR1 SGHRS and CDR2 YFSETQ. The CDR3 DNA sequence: TGCGCCAGCAGGCCGGGACTAGCGGCCTACAATGAGCAGTTCTTC. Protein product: CASRPGLAAYNEQFF.